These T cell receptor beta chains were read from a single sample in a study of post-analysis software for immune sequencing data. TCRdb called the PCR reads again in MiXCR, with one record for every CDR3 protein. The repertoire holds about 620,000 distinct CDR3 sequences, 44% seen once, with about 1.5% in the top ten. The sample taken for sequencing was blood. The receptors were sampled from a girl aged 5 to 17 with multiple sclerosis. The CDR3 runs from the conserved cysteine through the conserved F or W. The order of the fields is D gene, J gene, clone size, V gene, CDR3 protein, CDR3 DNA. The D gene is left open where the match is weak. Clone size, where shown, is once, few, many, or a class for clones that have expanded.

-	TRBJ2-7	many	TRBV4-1	CASSQEGSSYEQYF	TGTGCCAGCAGCCAAGAGGGGAGCTCCTACGAGCAGTACTTC
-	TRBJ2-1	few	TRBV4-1	CASSQEQAVSYNEQFF	TGCGCCAGCAGCCAGGAACAGGCCGTCTCCTACAATGAGCAGTTCTTC
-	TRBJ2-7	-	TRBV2	CASNWGPGEQYF	TGTGCCAGCAATTGGGGTCCTGGCGAGCAGTACTTC
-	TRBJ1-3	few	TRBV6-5	CASSYVDSLGDTIYF	TGTGCCAGCAGTTACGTTGACAGCCTCGGCGACACCATATATTTT
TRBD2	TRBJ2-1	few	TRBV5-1	CASSLIGLAGGEGIDEQFF	TGCGCCAGCAGCTTGATTGGACTAGCGGGAGGCGAAGGGATCGATGAGCAGTTCTTC
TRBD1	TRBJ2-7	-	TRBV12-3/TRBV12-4	CASRPTGGLEYF	TGTGCCAGCAGACCCACAGGGGGCTTGGAGTACTTC
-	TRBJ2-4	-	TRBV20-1	CSARQFLAKNIQYF	TGCAGTGCTCGACAGTTTCTAGCCAAAAACATTCAGTACTTC
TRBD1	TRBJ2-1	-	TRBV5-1	CASSTGTGNYNEQFF	TGCGCCAGCAGCACCGGGACAGGGAACTACAATGAGCAGTTCTTC
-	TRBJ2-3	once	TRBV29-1	CSVEAWDTQYF	TGCAGCGTTGAAGCCTGGGATACGCAGTATTTT
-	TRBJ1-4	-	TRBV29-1	CSVMIKGFTNEKLFF	TGCAGCGTGATGATAAAGGGGTTCACTAATGAAAAACTGTTTTTT
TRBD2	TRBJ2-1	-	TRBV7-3	CASSSPIRLAGGPRSYNEQFF	TGTGCCAGCAGCTCACCAATAAGACTAGCGGGGGGGCCGAGATCCTACAATGAGCAGTTCTTC
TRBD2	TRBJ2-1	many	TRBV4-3	CASSQDGGGVEYNEQFF	TGCGCCAGCAGCCAAGATGGGGGGGGGGTCGAATACAATGAGCAGTTCTTC
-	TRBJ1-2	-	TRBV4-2	CASSQAMGTYGYTF	TGTGCCAGCAGCCAAGCTATGGGTACCTATGGCTACACCTTC
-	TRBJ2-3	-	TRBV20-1	CSARDVASADTQYF	TGCAGTGCTAGAGACGTAGCTAGCGCAGATACGCAGTATTTT
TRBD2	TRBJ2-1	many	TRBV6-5	CASSRTSGGGNEQFF	TGTGCCAGCAGCCGCACTAGCGGAGGGGGGAATGAGCAGTTCTTC
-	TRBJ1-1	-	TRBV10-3	CATHRDQNTEAFF	TGTGCCACCCACAGGGACCAGAACACTGAAGCTTTCTTT
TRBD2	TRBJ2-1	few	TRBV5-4	CASSLKGGGGNEQFF	TGTGCCAGCAGCTTGAAGGGCGGGGGAGGCAATGAGCAGTTCTTC
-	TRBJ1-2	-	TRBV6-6	CAAGTGLLYGYTF	TGTGCCGCCGGGACCGGCCTTCTCTATGGCTACACCTTC
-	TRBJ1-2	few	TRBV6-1	CASSVRGYGYTF	TGTGCCAGCAGTGTCAGGGGCTATGGCTACACCTTC
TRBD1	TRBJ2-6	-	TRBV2	CASRATGTGFSGANVLTF	TGTGCCAGCAGAGCTACCGGGACAGGGTTTTCCGGGGCCAACGTCCTGACTTTC
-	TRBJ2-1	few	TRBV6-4	CASSDSSRWPNEQFF	TGTGCCAGCAGTGACTCATCGAGGTGGCCCAATGAGCAGTTCTTC
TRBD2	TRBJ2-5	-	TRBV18	CASSPPRTSGGETQYF	TGTGCCAGCTCACCACCACGGACTAGCGGGGGCGAGACCCAGTACTTC
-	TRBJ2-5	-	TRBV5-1	CASSPSRQDHQETQYF	TGCGCCAGCAGCCCCTCACGACAGGACCACCAAGAGACCCAGTACTTC
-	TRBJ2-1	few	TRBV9	CASSPSPREQFF	TGTGCCAGCAGCCCCTCCCCAAGGGAGCAGTTCTTC
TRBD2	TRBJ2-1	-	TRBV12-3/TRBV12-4	CASSFGLAGAVEQFF	TGTGCCAGCAGTTTCGGACTAGCGGGAGCTGTTGAGCAGTTCTTC
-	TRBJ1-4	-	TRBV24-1	CATSRLLREKLFF	TGTGCCACCAGTCGATTGCTGAGAGAAAAACTGTTTTTT
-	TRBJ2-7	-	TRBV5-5	CASSFSMGSGEQYF	TGTGCCAGCAGCTTCTCCATGGGGTCAGGGGAGCAGTACTTC
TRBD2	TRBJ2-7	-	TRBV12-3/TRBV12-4	CASSSSSLAGVPKAYEQYF	TGTGCCAGCAGTTCCTCGTCTCTAGCGGGAGTCCCCAAGGCCTACGAGCAGTACTTC
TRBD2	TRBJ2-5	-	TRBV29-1	CSVEGLAVETQYF	TGCAGCGTTGAGGGACTAGCGGTGGAGACCCAGTACTTC
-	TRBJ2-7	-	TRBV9	CASSVEGGSYEQYF	TGTGCCAGCAGCGTAGAGGGGGGGTCCTACGAGCAGTACTTC
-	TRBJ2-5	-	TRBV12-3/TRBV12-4	CASTRQAIQETQYF	TGTGCCAGCACCCGACAGGCAATCCAAGAGACCCAGTACTTC
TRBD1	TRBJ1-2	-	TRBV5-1	CASSLRGQGANGYTF	TGCGCCAGCAGCCTCCGGGGACAGGGGGCGAATGGCTACACCTTC
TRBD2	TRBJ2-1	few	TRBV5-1	CASSLSGRGDEQFF	TGCGCCAGCAGCCTTAGCGGGAGGGGCGATGAGCAGTTCTTC
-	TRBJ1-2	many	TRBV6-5	CASSPRGSYGYTF	TGTGCCAGCAGCCCCAGGGGAAGCTATGGCTACACCTTC
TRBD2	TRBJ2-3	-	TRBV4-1	CTSSQGNSGRGDTQYF	TGCACCAGCAGCCAAGGAAATAGCGGGAGGGGAGATACGCAGTATTTT
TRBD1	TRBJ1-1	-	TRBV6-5	CASSPITGTGGEAFF	TGTGCCAGCAGCCCAATTACCGGGACAGGGGGTGAAGCTTTCTTT
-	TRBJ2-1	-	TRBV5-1	CANALDEPYNEQFF	TGCGCCAATGCCCTGGACGAACCCTACAATGAGCAGTTCTTC
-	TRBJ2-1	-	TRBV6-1	CASSEAAQQFF	TGTGCCAGCAGTGAAGCGGCGCAGCAGTTCTTC
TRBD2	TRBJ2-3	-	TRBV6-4	CASSDGGGAADTQYF	TGTGCCAGCAGTGACGGCGGGGGGGCCGCGGATACGCAGTATTTT
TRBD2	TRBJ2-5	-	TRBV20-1	CSARELAGGEQYF	TGCAGTGCTAGAGAGCTAGCGGGCGGTGAGCAGTACTTC
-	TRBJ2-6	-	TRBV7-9	CVSTHRARDSGANVLTF	TGTGTCAGCACCCACAGGGCTAGGGACTCTGGGGCCAACGTCCTGACTTTC